In its sample, the clone carrying this T cell receptor beta chain was seen many times. Its antigen is as yet unknown. TCRdb re-analysed the 5' RACE reads in MiXCR, keeping a single row per CDR3 protein. The repertoire holds under 250,000 distinct CDR3 sequences, with approximately 10% as singletons. The sample comes from a study of CD8 T cells in ankylosing spondylitis. Study-wide points: Characteristic of ankylosing spondylitis blood, it appeared, was a TCR beta motif comprising fewer than 10 highly homologous variants.

CDR1 and CDR2 from the germline V gene are SGHRS and YFSETQ. This CDR3 comprises 16 residues. With V trimmed by 4 bases and J by 2 bases, 5 bases remained unmatched. Input material: blood, either unsorted or a sorted T cell fraction (not recorded which). This clonotype was obtained from a male donor with ankylosing spondylitis or in good health (not recorded which). The V call is TRBV5-1, the J call TRBJ2-3, with TRBD2 matching 12 bases. The CDR3 is CASSPRLAGDTDTQYF. CDR3 DNA sequence: TGCGCCAGCAGCCCAAGACTAGCGGGGGACACAGATACGCAGTATTTT.